Listed here are 5 T cell receptor beta chains from one sample, sequenced in a study of T cells after yellow fever vaccination. TCRdb re-called the 5' RACE reads with MiXCR, one entry per CDR3 protein. This repertoire shows 300,000 to 450,000 distinct CDR3 sequences, about 7.8% found once; its top ten account for approximately 15%. Material: PBMCs, obtained around 45 days after the first yellow fever vaccination. The receptors were gathered from a man aged 18-30 years who received the YFV17D yellow fever vaccine.

This clonotype was found a few times. The chain links TRBV7-2 to TRBJ1-2, with D possibly matching TRBD1 (5 bases). Trimming took off 6 bases at V and 6 bases at J, with 11 bases between the two ends. The CDR3 runs 12 residues. Germline CDR1 SGHTA, CDR2 FQGNSA. CDR3 protein: CASRLRGDGYTF. The CDR3 bases are TGTGCCAGCAGGCTTCGGGGGGATGGCTACACCTTC. Full variable domain (remainder filled in from reference TRBV7-2 and TRBJ1-2): GAGVSQSPSNKVTEKGKDVELRCDPISGHTALYWYRQSLGQGLEFLIYFQGNSAPDKSGLPSDRFSAERTGGSVSTLTIQRTQQEDSAVYLCASRLRGDGYTFGSGTRLTVV.

This chain connects TRBV5-6 to TRBJ1-6; 7 bases align to TRBD1. CDR1 is SGHDT, CDR2 YYEEEE, per germline. V trimming: 0 bases; J trimming: 6 bases; junction bases outside the gene matches: 6. The CDR3 contains 16 residues. The CDR3 is CASSLDRGLRNSPLHF. The CDR3 region has the DNA TGTGCCAGCAGCTTGGACAGGGGTCTTCGTAATTCACCCCTCCACTTT.

The chain recombines TRBV12-3 or TRBV12-4 with TRBJ1-5; D gene unclear. This CDR3 is 15 amino acids long. The ends were cut back, 5 bases at V and 3 bases at J, with 14 bases in the middle. CDR3 coding DNA: TGTGCCAGCAGTCCTGGCGAAGGGAACAATCAGCCCCAGCATTTT. This encodes CASSPGEGNNQPQHF.

CDR3 DNA: TGTGCCATCAGTGAGTACAAACAGTCGAACACCGGGGAGCTGTTTTTT. It codes for CAISEYKQSNTGELFF. The chain uses TRBV10-3 and TRBJ2-2; D is unresolved. CDR1 is ENHRY and CDR2 is SYGVKD in the germline V gene. With 1 base removed from V and 0 bases from J, the gap between germline ends came to 9 bases. The length of the CDR3 is 16 residues.

The rearrangement uses TRBV5-1 and TRBJ2-7; tentative D call: TRBD1 (6 bases). The CDR3 extends over 16 amino acids. V was pared by 4 bases and J by 7 bases, with 24 bases between. CDR1 SGHRS and CDR2 YFSETQ come from the germline V gene. The CDR3 loop is CASSPGVQVGTGEQYF. CDR3 nucleotide sequence: TGCGCCAGCAGCCCAGGGGTTCAGGTGGGAACGGGGGAGCAGTACTTC.